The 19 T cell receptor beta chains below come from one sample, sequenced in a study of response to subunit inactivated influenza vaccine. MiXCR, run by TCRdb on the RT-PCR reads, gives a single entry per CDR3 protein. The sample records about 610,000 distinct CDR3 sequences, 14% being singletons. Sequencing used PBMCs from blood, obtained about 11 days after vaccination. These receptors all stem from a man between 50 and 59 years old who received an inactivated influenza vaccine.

The CDR3 loop is CASSFGETNEKLFF. DNA of the CDR3: TGTGCCAGCAGTTTTGGGGAAACTAATGAAAAACTGTTTTTT. The V gene is TRBV12-3 or TRBV12-4, the J gene TRBJ1-4, with D unresolved. The length of the CDR3 is 14 residues. V lost 3 bases and J lost 1, with 6 bases in between.

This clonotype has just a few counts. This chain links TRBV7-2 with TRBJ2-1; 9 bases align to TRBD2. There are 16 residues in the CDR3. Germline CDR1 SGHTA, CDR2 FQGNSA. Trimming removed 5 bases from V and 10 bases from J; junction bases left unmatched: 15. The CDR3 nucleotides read TGTGCCAGCAGCCCCCTTGCGGGGGGGCCGGGGGACGAGCAGTTCTTC. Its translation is CASSPLAGGPGDEQFF.

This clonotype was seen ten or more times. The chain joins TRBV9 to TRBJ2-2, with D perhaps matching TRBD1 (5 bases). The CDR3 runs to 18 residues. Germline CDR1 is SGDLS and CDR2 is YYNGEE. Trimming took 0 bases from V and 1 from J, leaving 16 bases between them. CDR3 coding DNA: TGTGCCAGCAGCGTAGGGATCGGCGGAAGGGGGAACACCGGGGAGCTGTTTTTT. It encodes CASSVGIGGRGNTGELFF.

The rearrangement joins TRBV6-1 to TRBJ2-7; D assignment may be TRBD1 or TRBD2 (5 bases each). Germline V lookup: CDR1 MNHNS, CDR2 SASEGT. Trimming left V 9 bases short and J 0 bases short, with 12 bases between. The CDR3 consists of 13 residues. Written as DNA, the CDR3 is TGTGCCAGTGGGACGGACGCCTCCTACGAGCAGTACTTC. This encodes CASGTDASYEQYF.

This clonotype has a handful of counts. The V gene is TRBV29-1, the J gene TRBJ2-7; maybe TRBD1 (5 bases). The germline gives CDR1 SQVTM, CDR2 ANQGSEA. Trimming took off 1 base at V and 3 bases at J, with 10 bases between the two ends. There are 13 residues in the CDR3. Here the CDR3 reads CSVEVVRGYEQYF. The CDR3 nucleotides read TGCAGCGTTGAAGTCGTTAGGGGCTACGAGCAGTACTTC.

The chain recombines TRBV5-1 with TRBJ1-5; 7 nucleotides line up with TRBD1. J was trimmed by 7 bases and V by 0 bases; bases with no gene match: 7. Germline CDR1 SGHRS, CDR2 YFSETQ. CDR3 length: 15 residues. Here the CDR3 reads CASSLEGARGQPQHF. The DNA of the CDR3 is TGCGCCAGCAGCTTGGAGGGGGCGCGTGGACAGCCCCAGCATTTT.

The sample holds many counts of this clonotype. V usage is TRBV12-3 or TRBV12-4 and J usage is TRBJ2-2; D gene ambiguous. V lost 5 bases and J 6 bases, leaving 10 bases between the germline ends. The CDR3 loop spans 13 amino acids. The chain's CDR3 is CASSRHISGELFF. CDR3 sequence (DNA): TGTGCCAGCAGTCGACACATCTCCGGGGAGCTGTTTTTT.

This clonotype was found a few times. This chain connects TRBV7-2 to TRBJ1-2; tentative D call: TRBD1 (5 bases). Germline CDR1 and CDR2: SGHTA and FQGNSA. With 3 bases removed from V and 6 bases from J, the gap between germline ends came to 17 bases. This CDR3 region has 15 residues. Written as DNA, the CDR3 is TGTGCCAGCAGCTTCGGGGGGGACGGCTCCAATGGCTACACCTTC. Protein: CASSFGGDGSNGYTF.

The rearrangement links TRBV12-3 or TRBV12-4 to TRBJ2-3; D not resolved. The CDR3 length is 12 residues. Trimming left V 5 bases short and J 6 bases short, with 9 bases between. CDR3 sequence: CASSRFADTQYF. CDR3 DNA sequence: TGTGCCAGCAGTCGTTTTGCGGATACGCAGTATTTT.

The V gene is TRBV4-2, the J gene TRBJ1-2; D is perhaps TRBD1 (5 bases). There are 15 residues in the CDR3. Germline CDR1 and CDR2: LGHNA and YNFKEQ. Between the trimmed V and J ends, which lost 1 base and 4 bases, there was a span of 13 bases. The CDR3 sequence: CASSQVSGTGYGYTF. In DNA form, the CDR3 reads TGTGCCAGCAGCCAAGTATCCGGGACGGGCTATGGCTACACCTTC.

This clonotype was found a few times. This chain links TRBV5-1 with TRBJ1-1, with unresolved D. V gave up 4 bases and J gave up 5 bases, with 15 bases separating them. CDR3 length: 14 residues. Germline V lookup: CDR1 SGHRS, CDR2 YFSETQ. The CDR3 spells CASSPSRGWTEAFF. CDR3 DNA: TGCGCCAGCAGCCCTAGCCGGGGATGGACTGAAGCTTTCTTT.

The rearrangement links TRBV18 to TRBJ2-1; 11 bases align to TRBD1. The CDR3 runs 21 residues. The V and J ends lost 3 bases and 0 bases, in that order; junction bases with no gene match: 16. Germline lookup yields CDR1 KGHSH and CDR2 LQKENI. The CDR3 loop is CASSPSSGDRGTRSSYNEQFF. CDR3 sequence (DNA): TGTGCCAGCTCACCTTCCTCCGGGGACAGGGGGACCCGGAGCTCCTACAATGAGCAGTTCTTC.

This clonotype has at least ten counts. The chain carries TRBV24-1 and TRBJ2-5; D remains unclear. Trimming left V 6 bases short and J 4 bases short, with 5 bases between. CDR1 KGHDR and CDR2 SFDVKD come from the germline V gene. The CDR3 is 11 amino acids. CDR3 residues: CATSSGETQYF. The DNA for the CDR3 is TGTGCCACCAGTTCGGGAGAGACCCAGTACTTC.

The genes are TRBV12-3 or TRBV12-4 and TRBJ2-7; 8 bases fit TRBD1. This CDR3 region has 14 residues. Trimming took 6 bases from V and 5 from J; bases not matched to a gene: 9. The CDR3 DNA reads TGTGCCAGCAGAAAGCAGGGGGCCAGAGACGAGCAGTACTTC. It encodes CASRKQGARDEQYF.

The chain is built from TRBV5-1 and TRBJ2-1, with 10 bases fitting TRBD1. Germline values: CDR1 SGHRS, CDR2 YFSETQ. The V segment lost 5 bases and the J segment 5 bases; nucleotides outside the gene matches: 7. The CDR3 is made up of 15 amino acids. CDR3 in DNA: TGCGCCAGCAGACCCGGGACAGGGGACCACAATGAGCAGTTCTTC. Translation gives CASRPGTGDHNEQFF.

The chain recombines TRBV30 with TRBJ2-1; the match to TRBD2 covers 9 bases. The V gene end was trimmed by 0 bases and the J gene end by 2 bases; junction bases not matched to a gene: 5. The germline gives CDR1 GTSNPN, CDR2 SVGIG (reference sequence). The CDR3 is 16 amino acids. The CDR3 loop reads CAWSVAGLATYNEQFF. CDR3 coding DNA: TGTGCCTGGAGTGTAGCTGGACTAGCGACCTACAATGAGCAGTTCTTC.

CDR3 loop: CSVEDLTSGRPRWYNEQFF. Written as DNA, the CDR3 is TGCAGCGTTGAAGATCTAACTAGCGGGAGGCCGAGGTGGTACAATGAGCAGTTCTTC. The gene calls are TRBV29-1 and TRBJ2-1, with 12 bases aligning to TRBD2. The trim removed 0 bases at V and 4 bases at J, leaving 13 bases unmatched. Per germline, CDR1 SQVTM and CDR2 ANQGSEA. The CDR3 covers 19 residues.

Here the CDR3 reads CASRASGGYPETQYF. For the CDR3, the DNA is TGTGCCAGCAGGGCTAGCGGGGGCTATCCGGAGACCCAGTACTTC. The chain couples TRBV12-3 or TRBV12-4 to TRBJ2-5; 10 bases are a match to TRBD2. This CDR3 has 15 residues. J was trimmed by 5 bases and V by 6 bases; bases with no gene match: 9.

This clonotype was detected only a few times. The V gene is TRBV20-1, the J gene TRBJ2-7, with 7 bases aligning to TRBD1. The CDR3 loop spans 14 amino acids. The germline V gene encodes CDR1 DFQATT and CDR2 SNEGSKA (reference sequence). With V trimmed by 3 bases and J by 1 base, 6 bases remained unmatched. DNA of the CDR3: TGCAGTGCTAGTAGAGGGGGCGCATCCTACGAGCAGTACTTC. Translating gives CSASRGGASYEQYF.